These 5 T cell receptor beta chains were all obtained from the same sample, sequenced in a study of T-cell reconstitution after alpha-beta-depleted transplantation in children. For TCRbeta, the library was prepared with unique molecular identifiers. TCRdb recomputed calls from the PCR reads with MiXCR, one row per CDR3 protein. The sample has about 130,000 distinct CDR3 sequences; about 9.5% are singletons. The input for sequencing was PBMCs, mostly from graft donor cells, taken 180 days after TCRalphabeta/CD19-depleted stem cell transplant. The receptors were gathered from a girl under three years old who had a stem cell transplant for combined immunodeficiency, so the T cells may come from the graft donor.

A few counts support this clonotype. J is TRBJ2-2 and V is TRBV9; no clear D gene. Per germline, CDR1 SGDLS and CDR2 YYNGEE. CDR3 length: 15 residues. Between the trimmed V and J ends, which lost 0 bases and 6 bases, there was a span of 12 bases. The CDR3 region has the DNA TGTGCCAGCAGCGTAGCTTCAGGCTACGCCGGGGAGCTGTTTTTT. It encodes CASSVASGYAGELFF.

About this clonotype itself: Being one base from a much bigger clone, this may be a read error. The chain couples TRBV27 to TRBJ2-1; the match to TRBD2 covers 9 bases. CDR3 size: 16 residues. After removal of 3 bases from V and 10 bases from J, the junction contained 13 bases not matched to a gene. Germline V gene sequence: CDR1 MNHEY, CDR2 SMNVEV (reference sequence). CDR3 residues: CASSFRLAVSDREQFF. CDR3 bases: TGTGCCAGCAGTTTTAGACTAGCGGTCTCCGATAGGGAGCAGTTCTTC.

In its sample, this clonotype was seen a few times. The chain employs TRBV11-2 and TRBJ1-2; 8 positions agree with TRBD1. The junction had 1 base not matched to a gene; V was cut back by 3 bases and J by 7 bases. Germline V gene lookup returns CDR1 SGHAT and CDR2 FQNNGV. The CDR3 contains 12 residues. The DNA for the CDR3 is TGTGCCAGCAGCTTGGACAGGGTTGGCTACACCTTC. This translates into CASSLDRVGYTF. Supplemented by reference TRBV11-2 and TRBJ1-2, the full variable domain reads EAGVAQSPRYKIIEKRQSVAFWCNPISGHATLYWYQQILGQGPKLLIQFQNNGVVDDSQLPKDRFSAERLKGVDSTLKIQPAKLEDSAVYLCASSLDRVGYTFGSGTRLTVV.

This clonotype has just a few counts. The rearrangement joins TRBV10-3 to TRBJ1-5; D unresolved. The CDR3 has 15 residues. In germline, CDR1 is ENHRY, CDR2 SYGVKD. Deletions cut 0 bases from V and 4 bases from J, with 10 bases between. Here the CDR3 reads CAISESKGPNQPQHF. The DNA for the CDR3 is TGTGCCATCAGTGAGTCAAAAGGTCCAAATCAGCCCCAGCATTTT.

Many counts were recorded for this clonotype. The rearrangement joins TRBV20-1 to TRBJ1-1; D remains unclear. The V end lost 5 bases, the J end lost 0 bases, and 10 bases lay between the germline ends. There are 13 residues in the CDR3. From germline, CDR1 is DFQATT and CDR2 SNEGSKA (reference sequence). The CDR3 region is CSALTPMNTEAFF. The CDR3 DNA reads as TGCAGTGCTCTCACTCCGATGAACACTGAAGCTTTCTTT.